The 15 T cell receptor beta chains listed next were all sequenced from one sample in a study of cytomegalovirus exposure and HLA in healthy donors. Primers: 60 Vbeta forward and 13 Jbeta reverse. The protocol was immunoSEQ multiplex PCR, while the TCRdb copy is restricted to in-frame clones and leaves out a portion. The sample includes about 150,000 clones, more than 80% of them seen just once. The specimen was PBMCs. Receptor source: a young man in good health and CMV-seronegative.

This chain uses TRBV4-3 with TRBJ2-7; weak D call: TRBD2 (5 bases). The V end lost 3 bases, the J end lost 4 bases, and 10 bases lay between the germline ends. The CDR3 extends over 13 amino acids. From germline, CDR1 is LGHNA and CDR2 YSLEER. The CDR3 spells CASSHSRGYEQYF. CDR3 in DNA: TGCGCCAGCAGCCATTCACGGGGTTACGAGCAGTACTTC.

Remarks on this clone: The identical CDR3 is also encoded by other nucleotide sequences in the sample. This sequence joins TRBV5-1 and TRBJ1-5, with D unclear. The V end was cut by 0 bases, the J end by 0 bases, with 4 bases between. This CDR3 comprises 14 residues. Germline-derived CDR1 and CDR2 are SGHRS and YFSETQ. The CDR3 nucleotides read TGCGCCAGCAGCTTGGGAGGTAGCAATCAGCCCCAGCATTTT. Protein product: CASSLGGSNQPQHF.

V usage is TRBV28 and J usage is TRBJ1-1; possible D gene TRBD1, 6 bases. The CDR3 runs 15 residues. Germline assignment: CDR1 MDHEN and CDR2 SYDVKM. The germline V and J ends were trimmed by 1 base and 8 bases, with 17 bases remaining between them. The CDR3 DNA reads TGTGCCAGCAGTTTATTCCTCCTGGGTGGGGGCGAAGCTTTCTTT. Its protein product is CASSLFLLGGGEAFF.

This sequence joins TRBV7-6 and TRBJ1-2; maybe TRBD1 (6 bases). This CDR3 contains 16 residues. V was trimmed by 1 base and J by 4 bases, leaving 16 bases between them. Germline lookup yields CDR1 SGHVS and CDR2 FNYEAQ. Written as DNA, the CDR3 is TGTGCCAGCAGCTTAGGGGGGCGTACCATACTCTATGGCTACACCTTC. It encodes CASSLGGRTILYGYTF.

This chain joins TRBV5-8 and TRBJ2-5, with 7 bases fitting TRBD1. With V trimmed by 4 bases and J by 5 bases, 14 bases remained unmatched. This CDR3 spans 16 amino acids. Germline V lookup: CDR1 SGHTS, CDR2 YDEGEE. The CDR3 nucleotides are TGTGCCAGCAGCCAAGCCCCGGGACAGTTCGGGGAGACCCAGTACTTC. This codes for CASSQAPGQFGETQYF.

This clone has more than one count but fewer than ten. V is TRBV6-6 and J is TRBJ1-5; perhaps TRBD1 as D (6 bases). V gave up 7 bases and J gave up 5 bases, with 9 bases separating them. Germline lookup yields CDR1 MNHNY and CDR2 SVGAGI (reference sequence). This CDR3 is 12 amino acids long. The CDR3 loop reads CASTDRYQPQHF. The CDR3 DNA follows: TGTGCCAGCACTGACAGGTATCAGCCCCAGCATTTT.

The chain uses TRBV28 and TRBJ1-2, with TRBD1 identical over 8 bases. Germline CDR1 is MDHEN and CDR2 is SYDVKM. With 7 bases clipped from V and 6 bases from J, the junction kept 10 bases outside the gene matches. The CDR3 consists of 14 residues. CDR3: CASKNPGGRNGYTF. The CDR3 DNA is TGTGCCAGCAAAAACCCAGGGGGCAGGAATGGCTACACCTTC.

This clone occurred a few times. The DNA is left out, because the CDR3 cannot be placed on it with certainty; the CDR3 is given as TCRdb lists it. The chain combines TRBV10-1 with TRBJ2-6; the D call TRBD2 from the table was never checked on the DNA. The length of the CDR3 is 19 amino acids, counting both ends. Germline lookup yields CDR1 WNHNN and CDR2 SYGVQD (reference sequence). Here the CDR3 reads CASSVPVLRGGAGANVLTF.

This chain links TRBV7-2 with TRBJ1-5; 7 bases align to TRBD1. After removal of 3 bases from V and 0 bases from J, the junction contained 14 bases not matched to a gene. Germline CDR1 is SGHTA and CDR2 is FQGNSA. The CDR3 totals 19 residues. The CDR3 spells CASSLRTAGTADSNQPQHF. The CDR3 DNA reads as TGTGCCAGCAGCTTGAGAACTGCAGGGACAGCTGATAGCAATCAGCCCCAGCATTTT.

The J gene is TRBJ1-2, the V gene TRBV9; tentative D call: TRBD1 (6 bases). Germline CDR1 is SGDLS and CDR2 is YYNGEE. The CDR3 length is 14 residues. The ends were cut back, 2 bases at V and 1 base at J, with 9 bases in the middle. The CDR3, as DNA: TGTGCCAGCAGCGTCCAGGACAGTAACTATGGCTACACCTTC. It specifies CASSVQDSNYGYTF.

This chain uses TRBV5-6 with TRBJ2-2; TRBD2 aligns across 12 bases. The J segment lost 6 bases and the V segment lost 3 bases, leaving 6 bases of the junction unmatched. The CDR3 runs 16 residues. Germline V gene lookup returns CDR1 SGHDT and CDR2 YYEEEE. DNA for the CDR3: TGTGCCAGCAGCTATAGACTAGCGGGAGCGTCCGGGGAGCTGTTTTTT. It specifies CASSYRLAGASGELFF.

The J gene is TRBJ2-2, the V gene TRBV6-4; 7 bases fit TRBD2. Unmatched junction bases numbered 4, after V lost 9 bases and J lost 6 bases. This CDR3 has 12 residues. In germline, CDR1 is MRHNA, CDR2 SNTAGT. The CDR3 DNA reads as TGTGCCAGGAGCGGGGCCCCCGGGGAGCTGTTTTTT. This sequence encodes CARSGAPGELFF.

The V call is TRBV27, the J call TRBJ2-1; 8 bases are a match to TRBD2. The CDR3 has 14 amino acids. Losses at the gene ends were 3 bases for V and 9 bases for J; bases not matched to a gene: 7. Germline V gives CDR1 MNHEY, CDR2 SMNVEV (reference sequence). The CDR3 DNA reads TGTGCCAGCAGTTTTGCCAGCGGGAGTTTTGAGCAGTTCTTC. Protein product: CASSFASGSFEQFF.

The chain carries TRBV13 and TRBJ1-1; TRBD1 agrees at 10 bases. The V and J ends lost 0 bases and 6 bases, in that order; junction bases with no gene match: 4. CDR1 is PRHDT and CDR2 is FYEKMQ in the germline V gene (reference sequence). This CDR3 comprises 15 residues. CDR3 coding DNA: TGTGCCAGCAGCTTAGGGGGACAGGGGATCCCTGAAGCTTTCTTT. Its translation: CASSLGGQGIPEAFF. The full variable domain, in which reference TRBV13 and TRBJ1-1 provide the parts outside the CDR3, is AAGVIQSPRHLIKEKRETATLKCYPIPRHDTVYWYQQGPGQDPQFLISFYEKMQSDKGSIPDRFSAQQFSDYHSELNMSSLELGDSALYFCASSLGGQGIPEAFFGQGTRLTVV.

This chain joins TRBV7-9 and TRBJ1-1; unclear D gene. The V end lost 3 bases, the J end lost 6 bases, and 5 bases lay between the germline ends. Germline V lookup: CDR1 SEHNR, CDR2 FQNEAQ (reference sequence). The CDR3 has 11 amino acids. The CDR3 region has the DNA TGTGCCAGCAGCTTGGCCCCTGAAGCTTTCTTT. Translation: CASSLAPEAFF.